This T cell receptor (beta chain) was profiled in a study of blood T cell repertoires in COVID-19. On the study more broadly: Spain, Italy and the United States supplied samples that represented acute and convalescent COVID-19. Sample material is recorded as cDNA or gDNA derived from T cells, B-cell-depleted T cells, or PBMCs.

Germline V gene sequence: CDR1 KGHSH, CDR2 LQKENI. The V gene end was trimmed by 2 bases and the J gene end by 0 bases; junction bases not matched to a gene: 5. This CDR3 region has 16 residues. In the original processing: Amplified reference gene primers provided the basis for estimating nucleated cell counts. Here immunoSEQ multiplex PCR was the method, and the copy in TCRdb shows in-frame clones only, minus some. The D gene and trimming were derived from the DNA, and the V and J assignments and clone size from that table. The table includes about 130,000 clones, around 81% detected once. This clone has only a few counts.

Sequenced material: peripheral blood. The clonotype originates from a man aged 25-45 years with COVID-19, enrolled during active disease. The chain recombines TRBV18 with TRBJ1-1; 8 bases agree with TRBD1. The CDR3 nucleotides are TGTGCCAGCTCACCAATATCAGGGGGCTTGAACACTGAAGCTTTCTTT. It yields the protein CASSPISGGLNTEAFF. Looking up the rest from reference TRBV18 and TRBJ1-1 gives the full variable domain: NAGVMQNPRHLVRRRGQEARLRCSPMKGHSHVYWYRQLPEEGLKFMVYLQKENIIDESGMPKERFSAEFPKEGPSILRIQQVVRGDSAAYFCASSPISGGLNTEAFFGQGTRLTVV.